The TCR beta chain described here comes from a study of T cell responses to AZD1222 COVID-19 vaccine. TCRdb's copy holds only in-frame clones and misses some; the assay was immunoSEQ multiplex PCR. The repertoire has about 93,000 clones, around 86% of them found once; the top ten carry 5.5% to 7%. Unmatched junction bases numbered 9, after V lost 6 bases and J lost 5 bases. Germline CDR1 reads SNHLY; CDR2 reads FYNNEI. The CDR3 runs 15 residues. This TCR was sampled from an adult in good health. This specimen was peripheral blood, taken on day 0 of AZD1222 vaccination. This rearrangement joins TRBV2 to TRBJ2-5, with 10 nucleotides matching TRBD2. The CDR3, as DNA: TGTGCCAGCAGGGAAAGCGGGAGGGCCTTCGAGACCCAGTACTTC. Its translation: CASRESGRAFETQYF.